This passage covers 17 T cell receptor beta chains from one sample sequenced in a study of T cell responses to AZD1222 COVID-19 vaccine (dated by TCRdb to the early 2020s). The library was prepared using the immunoSEQ multiplex PCR assay. TCRdb obtained this table from immuneACCESS and retained in-frame rearrangements with V and J assigned. These tables miss some clones; where compared with another copy, unresolved V genes account for less than half of the shortfall, and the remainder is unexplained. The sample table holds some 130,000 clones, of which about 87% were seen once. The ten top clones hold under 2.5% of the sample. This specimen's time point label, per the study, means: baseline before first vaccination. The sequencing here drew on peripheral blood, taken on day 0 of AZD1222 vaccination. These receptors came from an adult in good health.

The chain couples TRBV10-3 to TRBJ1-5, with 8 bases identical to TRBD1. CDR1 and CDR2 from the germline V gene are ENHRY and SYGVKD. The ends lost 0 bases at V and 4 bases at J; junction bases unmatched: 11. The CDR3 has 18 residues. Here the CDR3 DNA reads TGTGCCATCAGTGAGTCCGGAGGCAGGGGGCCAGGGAATCAGCCCCAGCATTTT. Translation: CAISESGGRGPGNQPQHF.

This clone was detected only once. This chain joins TRBV4-2 and TRBJ2-3; D may be TRBD2 (5 bases). The CDR3 has 16 amino acids. With 4 bases removed from V and 0 bases from J, the gap between germline ends came to 14 bases. CDR1 is LGHNA and CDR2 is YNFKEQ in the germline V gene. CDR3 loop: CASSREDSTSTDTQYF. CDR3 bases: TGTGCCAGCAGCCGAGAGGACTCCACGAGCACAGATACGCAGTATTTT.

The rearrangement links TRBV28 to TRBJ1-1; tentatively, D is TRBD1 (6 bases). V lost 4 bases to trimming and J lost 11 bases, with 20 bases between them. The CDR3 runs 14 residues. CDR1 is MDHEN, CDR2 SYDVKM, per germline. The CDR3 region is CASSYPLTGTGAFF. In DNA form, the CDR3 reads TGTGCCAGCAGTTACCCTTTGACAGGCACTGGGGCTTTCTTT.

The rearrangement joins TRBV28 to TRBJ2-2; the D gene is possibly TRBD2 (6 bases). V dropped 5 bases and J dropped 5 bases, with 9 bases sitting between them. CDR3 size: 13 residues. The germline CDR1 and CDR2 sequences are MDHEN and SYDVKM. As DNA, the CDR3 is TGTGCCAGCAGTCCCGGGGGAACCGGGGAGCTGTTTTTT. Translating gives CASSPGGTGELFF. Looking up the rest from reference TRBV28 and TRBJ2-2 gives the full variable domain: DVKVTQSSRYLVKRTGEKVFLECVQDMDHENMFWYRQDPGLGLRLIYFSYDVKMKEKGDIPEGYSVSREKKERFSLILESASTNQTSMYLCASSPGGTGELFFGEGSRLTVL.

The V gene is TRBV6-4, the J gene TRBJ1-4; D is possibly TRBD1 (6 bases). This CDR3 spans 15 amino acids. From germline, CDR1 is MRHNA and CDR2 SNTAGT. Trimming stripped 3 bases from V and 7 bases from J, with 15 bases between. The CDR3 DNA reads TGTGCCAGCAGTGAGGTCGGGGGGCTTTCTGAAAAACTGTTTTTT. It is translated as CASSEVGGLSEKLFF.

The V gene is TRBV6-2 or TRBV6-3, the J gene TRBJ2-7; 7 nucleotides match TRBD1. The ends lost 0 bases at V and 3 bases at J; junction bases unmatched: 17. The CDR3 is made up of 19 amino acids. The germline CDR1 and CDR2 sequences are MNHEY and SVGEGT. For the CDR3, the DNA is TGTGCCAGCAGTTACTCTTATAGGACAGGCAACCTTCTGGACTACGAGCAGTACTTC. Its translation: CASSYSYRTGNLLDYEQYF.

The rearrangement joins TRBV6-1 to TRBJ1-1, with D maybe TRBD1 (6 bases). Per germline, CDR1 MNHNS and CDR2 SASEGT. The ends were cut back, 1 base at V and 2 bases at J, with 8 bases in the middle. The CDR3 contains 14 residues. DNA of the CDR3: TGTGCCAGCAGTGAAGGGACAGCTAACACTGAAGCTTTCTTT. It codes for CASSEGTANTEAFF.

The chain links TRBV27 to TRBJ2-7, with D unclear. V lost 4 bases, J lost 2 bases, and 18 bases lay in between. The CDR3 is 16 amino acids. From germline, CDR1 is MNHEY and CDR2 SMNVEV (reference sequence). DNA of the CDR3: TGTGCCAGCAGTTCCCGCGTGGCGAGACGAACCTACGAGCAGTACTTC. Its translation: CASSSRVARRTYEQYF.

The rearrangement uses TRBV19 and TRBJ1-3; D is unclear. CDR3 length equals 14 residues. V was pared by 8 bases and J by 4 bases, with 15 bases between. CDR1 is LNHDA, CDR2 SQIVND, per germline (reference sequence). The CDR3: CASGYPLRGNTIYF. CDR3 DNA: TGTGCCAGTGGGTACCCTCTAAGGGGAAACACCATATATTTT. Based on the CDR3 plus reference TRBV19 and TRBJ1-3, the full variable domain is DGGITQSPKYLFRKEGQNVTLSCEQNLNHDAMYWYRQDPGQGLRLIYYSQIVNDFQKGDIAEGYSVSREKKESFPLTVTSAQKNPTAFYLCASGYPLRGNTIYFGEGSWLTVV.

This chain joins TRBV6-1 and TRBJ1-6; no clear D. With 3 bases removed from V and 11 bases from J, the gap between germline ends came to 14 bases. The CDR3 spans 14 residues. CDR1 MNHNS and CDR2 SASEGT come from the germline V gene. The CDR3, as DNA: TGTGCCAGCAGTGATAGATCTGCAATACCACCCCTCCACTTT. As protein: CASSDRSAIPPLHF.

The rearrangement links TRBV7-3 to TRBJ2-2, with no clear D. The CDR3 consists of 16 residues. Deletions cut 3 bases from V and 4 bases from J, with 15 bases between. Germline assignment: CDR1 SGHTA and CDR2 FQGTGA. The CDR3 protein is CASSLNGPLPTGELFF. The CDR3 DNA is TGTGCCAGCAGCTTGAATGGGCCCCTCCCCACCGGGGAGCTGTTTTTT.

This clone was counted a single time. The J gene is TRBJ1-3, the V gene TRBV7-9, with D maybe TRBD1 (6 bases). In germline, CDR1 is SEHNR, CDR2 FQNEAQ (reference sequence). The CDR3 consists of 14 residues. V shed 4 bases and J shed 4 bases, with 11 bases lying between them. The chain's CDR3 is CASSSQGFGNTIYF. The CDR3, as DNA: TGTGCCAGCAGCTCCCAGGGGTTCGGAAACACCATATATTTT.

The CDR3 loop is CASSERGGNSPLHF. The DNA for the CDR3 is TGTGCCAGCAGTGAGCGGGGGGGGAATTCACCCCTCCACTTT. The chain links TRBV2 to TRBJ1-6; D may be TRBD1 (5 bases). This CDR3 has 14 residues. In germline, CDR1 is SNHLY, CDR2 FYNNEI. Trimming removed 3 bases from V and 7 bases from J, with 10 bases in between.

The V gene is TRBV4-3, the J gene TRBJ2-3; D uncertain. V shed 3 bases and J shed 5 bases, with 9 bases lying between them. Germline-derived CDR1 and CDR2 are LGHNA and YSLEER. The CDR3 is 13 residues long. The CDR3 spells CASSQLGVDTQYF. DNA of the CDR3: TGCGCCAGCAGCCAGCTAGGTGTAGATACGCAGTATTTT.

The rearrangement links TRBV7-3 to TRBJ1-1, with 8 bases fitting TRBD1. There are 14 residues in the CDR3. J gave up 1 base and V 5 bases, and 3 bases lay outside the gene matches. Germline V CDR1 and CDR2: SGHTA, FQGTGA. CDR3 nucleotides: TGTGCCAGCAGCCAGGGACAGGCGAACACTGAAGCTTTCTTT. This gives the protein CASSQGQANTEAFF.

The rearrangement links TRBV28 to TRBJ1-2; the D is unclear. The V end was cut by 1 base, the J end by 6 bases, with 21 bases between. This CDR3 has 17 amino acids. The V gene's germline CDR1 is MDHEN and CDR2 SYDVKM. The CDR3 sequence: CASSLFGRFLPSDGYTF. The CDR3, as DNA: TGTGCCAGCAGTTTATTTGGGAGGTTTCTCCCCTCGGATGGCTACACCTTC.

The CDR3 sequence is CASSLNPDHQPQHF. CDR3 bases: TGCGCCAGCAGCTTGAACCCGGACCATCAGCCCCAGCATTTT. This chain joins TRBV5-1 and TRBJ1-5; D unresolved. The CDR3 is made up of 14 amino acids. With 1 base removed from V and 5 bases from J, the gap between germline ends came to 10 bases. Germline V CDR1 and CDR2: SGHRS, YFSETQ.